This T cell receptor (beta chain) emerged from a study of blood T cell repertoires in COVID-19. Profiled with immunoSEQ multiplex PCR; TCRdb holds only in-frame clones, not every one. This table has 200,000 to 300,000 clones, 80% to 90% appearing once. This clone was seen once. V lost 3 bases and J lost 0; bases outside the gene matches: 22. CDR3 length: 21 amino acids. The germline CDR1 and CDR2 sequences are MDHEN and SYDVKM. Sequencing was performed on peripheral blood. The origin of this receptor is a woman aged 80 or over with COVID-19, enrolled during active disease. The V and J genes are TRBV28 and TRBJ1-2; TRBD1 matches at 7 bases. Here the CDR3 reads CASSLENPRLGTAQANYGYTF. CDR3 in DNA: TGTGCCAGCAGTTTGGAGAACCCCAGATTAGGGACAGCGCAGGCTAACTATGGCTACACCTTC.